Sequencing of this T cell receptor (beta chain) was carried out in a study of shared clonotypes between healthy human individuals. This clone was seen only once. The antigen is unknown. Study outcomes and limitations: Generally, naive subsets (rather than memory subsets) showed larger estimated richness.

The method was immunoSEQ multiplex PCR; TCRdb's version includes in-frame clones alone and lacks a portion of them. The repertoire includes roughly 1,600,000 clones, about 98.5% of them detected once, and about 0.4% sits in the top ten. Per germline, CDR1 SGHTA and CDR2 FQGNSA. The CDR3 loop spans 14 amino acids. The V end lost 4 bases, the J end lost 2 bases, and 9 bases lay between the germline ends. The sequenced sample consisted of naive CD4+ T cells sorted from blood. Subset: CD45RA+ positively selected. V usage is TRBV7-2 and J usage is TRBJ1-3; TRBD1 is a possible D gene (6 bases). The clonotype originates from a man aged 30 to 39 in good health. This chain's CDR3 is CASSSQGTGNTIYF. The CDR3 nucleotides read TGTGCCAGCAGCTCACAGGGAACTGGAAACACCATATATTTT.